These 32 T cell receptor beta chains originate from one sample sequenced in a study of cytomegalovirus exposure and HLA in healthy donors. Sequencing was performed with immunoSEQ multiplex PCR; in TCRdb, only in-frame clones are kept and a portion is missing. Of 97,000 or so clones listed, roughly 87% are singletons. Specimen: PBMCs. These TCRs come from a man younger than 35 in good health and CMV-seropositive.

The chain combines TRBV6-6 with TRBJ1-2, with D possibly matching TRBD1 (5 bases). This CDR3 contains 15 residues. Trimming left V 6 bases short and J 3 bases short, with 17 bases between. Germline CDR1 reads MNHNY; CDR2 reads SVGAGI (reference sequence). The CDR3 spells CASRHQGLGDYGYTF. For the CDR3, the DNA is TGTGCCAGCAGGCACCAGGGACTTGGGGACTATGGCTACACCTTC.

DNA of the CDR3: TGTGCCAGCAGCTTGGCTGTTGGACAGGCCTACAATGAGCAGTTCTTC. Protein: CASSLAVGQAYNEQFF. The chain employs TRBV5-6 and TRBJ2-1; 7 bases are a match to TRBD1. CDR1 SGHDT and CDR2 YYEEEE come from the germline V gene. This CDR3 is 16 amino acids long. V dropped 0 bases and J dropped 2; count of bases not matched to a gene: 5.

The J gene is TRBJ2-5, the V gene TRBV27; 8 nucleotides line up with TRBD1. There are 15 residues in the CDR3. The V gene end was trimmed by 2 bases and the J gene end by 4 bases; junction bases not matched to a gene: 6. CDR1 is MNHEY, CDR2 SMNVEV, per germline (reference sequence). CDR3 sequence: CASSLTQGVGETQYF. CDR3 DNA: TGTGCCAGCAGTTTAACACAGGGGGTTGGAGAGACCCAGTACTTC.

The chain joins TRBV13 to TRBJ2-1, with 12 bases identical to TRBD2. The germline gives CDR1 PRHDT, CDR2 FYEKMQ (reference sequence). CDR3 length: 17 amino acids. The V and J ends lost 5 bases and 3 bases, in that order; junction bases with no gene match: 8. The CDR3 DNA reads TGTGCCAGCAGCCCCCGACTAGCGGGAGTTCTCTACAATGAGCAGTTCTTC. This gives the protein CASSPRLAGVLYNEQFF. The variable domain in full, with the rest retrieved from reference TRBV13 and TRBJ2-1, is AAGVIQSPRHLIKEKRETATLKCYPIPRHDTVYWYQQGPGQDPQFLISFYEKMQSDKGSIPDRFSAQQFSDYHSELNMSSLELGDSALYFCASSPRLAGVLYNEQFFGPGTRLTVL.

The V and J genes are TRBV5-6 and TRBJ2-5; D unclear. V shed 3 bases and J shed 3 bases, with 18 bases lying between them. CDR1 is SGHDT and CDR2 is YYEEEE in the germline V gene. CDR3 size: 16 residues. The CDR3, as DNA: TGTGCCAGCAGCTACCTCCCCCCACGTGACAAAGAGACCCAGTACTTC. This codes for CASSYLPPRDKETQYF.

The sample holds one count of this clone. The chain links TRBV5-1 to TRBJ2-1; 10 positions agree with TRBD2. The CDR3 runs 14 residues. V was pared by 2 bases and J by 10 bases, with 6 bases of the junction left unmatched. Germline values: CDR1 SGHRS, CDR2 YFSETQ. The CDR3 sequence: CASSFASGSREQFF. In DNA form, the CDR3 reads TGCGCCAGCAGCTTCGCTAGCGGGAGTCGGGAGCAGTTCTTC.

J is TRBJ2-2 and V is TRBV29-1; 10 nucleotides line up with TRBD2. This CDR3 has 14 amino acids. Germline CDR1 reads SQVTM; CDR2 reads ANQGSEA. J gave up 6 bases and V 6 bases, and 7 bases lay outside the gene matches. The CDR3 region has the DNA TGCAGCGTGACCGGGACTAGCGCGGCCGGGGAGCTGTTTTTT. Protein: CSVTGTSAAGELFF.

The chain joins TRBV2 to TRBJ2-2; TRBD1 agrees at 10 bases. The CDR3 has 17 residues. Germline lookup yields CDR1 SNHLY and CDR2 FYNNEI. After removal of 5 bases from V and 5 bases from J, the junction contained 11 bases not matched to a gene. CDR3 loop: CASSTNRDRGSTGELFF. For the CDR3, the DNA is TGTGCCAGCAGTACCAACCGGGACAGGGGATCAACCGGGGAGCTGTTTTTT.

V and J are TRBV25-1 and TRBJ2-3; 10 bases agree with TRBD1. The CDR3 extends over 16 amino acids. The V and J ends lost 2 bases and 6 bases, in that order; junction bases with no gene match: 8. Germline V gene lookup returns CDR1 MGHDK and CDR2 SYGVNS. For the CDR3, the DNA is TGTGCCAGCAGTGAAGGGGGACAGGGGAAGACGGATACGCAGTATTTT. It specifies CASSEGGQGKTDTQYF.

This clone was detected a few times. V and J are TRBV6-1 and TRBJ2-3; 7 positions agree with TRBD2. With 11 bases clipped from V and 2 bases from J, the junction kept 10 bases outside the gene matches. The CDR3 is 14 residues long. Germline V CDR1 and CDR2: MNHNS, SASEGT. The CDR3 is CASGERGDTDTQYF. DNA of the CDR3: TGTGCCTCCGGGGAGCGGGGAGACACAGATACGCAGTATTTT.

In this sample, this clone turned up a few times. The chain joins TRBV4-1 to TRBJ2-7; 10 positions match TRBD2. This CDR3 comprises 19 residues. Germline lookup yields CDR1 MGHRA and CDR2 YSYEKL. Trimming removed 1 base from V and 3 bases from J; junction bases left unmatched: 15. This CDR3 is CASSQGGQASGGVRYEQYF. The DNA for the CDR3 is TGCGCCAGCAGCCAAGGGGGCCAGGCTAGCGGGGGAGTCCGCTACGAGCAGTACTTC.

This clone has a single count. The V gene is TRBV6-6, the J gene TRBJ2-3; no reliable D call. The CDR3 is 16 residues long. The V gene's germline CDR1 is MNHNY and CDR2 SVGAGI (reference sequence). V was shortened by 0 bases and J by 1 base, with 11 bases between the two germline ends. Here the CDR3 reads CASSYSNLVGTDTQYF. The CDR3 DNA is TGTGCCAGCAGTTACTCGAATCTAGTGGGCACAGATACGCAGTATTTT.

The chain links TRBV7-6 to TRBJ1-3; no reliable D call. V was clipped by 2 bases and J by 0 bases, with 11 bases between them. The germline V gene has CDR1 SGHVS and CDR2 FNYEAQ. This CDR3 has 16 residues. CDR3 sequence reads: CASSLNRLDSGNTIYF. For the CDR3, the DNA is TGTGCCAGCAGCTTAAACCGCTTAGACTCTGGAAACACCATATATTTT.

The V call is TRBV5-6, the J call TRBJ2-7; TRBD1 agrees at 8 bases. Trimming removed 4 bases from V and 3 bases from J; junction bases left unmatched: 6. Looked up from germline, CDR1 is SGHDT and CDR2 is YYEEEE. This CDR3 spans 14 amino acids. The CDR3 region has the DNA TGTGCCAGCAGCCGGACAGGGAATCGCTACGAGCAGTACTTC. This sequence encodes CASSRTGNRYEQYF.

The CDR3 region is CASSEETGTSGRAWHYEQYF. The CDR3 bases are TGTGCCAGCAGTGAAGAAACCGGGACTAGCGGGAGGGCTTGGCACTACGAGCAGTACTTC. The chain couples TRBV6-1 to TRBJ2-7; 16 bases line up with TRBD2. This CDR3 is 20 amino acids long. Germline V gives CDR1 MNHNS, CDR2 SASEGT. Trimming at V came to 1 base and at J to 3 bases, leaving 12 bases not matched to a gene.

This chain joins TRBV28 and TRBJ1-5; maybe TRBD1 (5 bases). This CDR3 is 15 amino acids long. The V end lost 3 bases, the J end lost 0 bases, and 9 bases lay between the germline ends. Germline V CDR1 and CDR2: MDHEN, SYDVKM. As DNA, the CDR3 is TGTGCCAGCAGTTTGGGGGGGTATAGCAATCAGCCCCAGCATTTT. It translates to CASSLGGYSNQPQHF.

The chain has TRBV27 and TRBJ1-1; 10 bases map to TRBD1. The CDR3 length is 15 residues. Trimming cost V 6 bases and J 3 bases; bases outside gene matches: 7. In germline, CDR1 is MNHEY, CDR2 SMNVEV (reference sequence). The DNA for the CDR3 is TGTGCCAGCAGCCAGGACAGGGGGATCTACACTGAAGCTTTCTTT. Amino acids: CASSQDRGIYTEAFF.

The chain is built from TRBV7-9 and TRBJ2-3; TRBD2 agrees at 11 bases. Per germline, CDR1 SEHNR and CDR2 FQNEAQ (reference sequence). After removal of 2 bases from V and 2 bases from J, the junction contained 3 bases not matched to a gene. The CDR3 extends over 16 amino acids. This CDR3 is CASSLTTSGATDTQYF. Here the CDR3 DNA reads TGTGCCAGCAGCTTAACGACTAGCGGGGCCACAGATACGCAGTATTTT.

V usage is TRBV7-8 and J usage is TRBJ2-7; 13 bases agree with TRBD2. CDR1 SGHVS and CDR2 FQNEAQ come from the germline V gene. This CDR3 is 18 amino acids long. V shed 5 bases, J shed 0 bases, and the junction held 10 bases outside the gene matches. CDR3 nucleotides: TGTGCCAGCAGCCCGAGGACTAGCGGGGGTCCCAACTCCTACGAGCAGTACTTC. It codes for CASSPRTSGGPNSYEQYF. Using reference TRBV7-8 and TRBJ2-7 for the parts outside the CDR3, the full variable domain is GAGVSQSPRYKVAKRGQDVALRCDPISGHVSLFWYQQALGQGPEFLTYFQNEAQLDKSGLPSDRFFAERPEGSVSTLKIQRTQQEDSAVYLCASSPRTSGGPNSYEQYFGPGTRLTVT.

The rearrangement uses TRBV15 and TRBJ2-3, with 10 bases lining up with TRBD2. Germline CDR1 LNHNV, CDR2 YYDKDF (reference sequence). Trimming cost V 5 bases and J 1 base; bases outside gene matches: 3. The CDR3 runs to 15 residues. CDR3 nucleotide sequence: TGTGCCACCAGCTCCGGACTAGCGGGCACAGATACGCAGTATTTT. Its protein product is CATSSGLAGTDTQYF.

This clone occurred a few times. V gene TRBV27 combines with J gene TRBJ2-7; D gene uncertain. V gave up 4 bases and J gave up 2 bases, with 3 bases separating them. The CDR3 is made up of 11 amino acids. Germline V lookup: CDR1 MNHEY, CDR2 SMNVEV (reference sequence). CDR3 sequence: CASSSAYEQYF. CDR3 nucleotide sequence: TGTGCCAGCAGTTCGGCCTACGAGCAGTACTTC.

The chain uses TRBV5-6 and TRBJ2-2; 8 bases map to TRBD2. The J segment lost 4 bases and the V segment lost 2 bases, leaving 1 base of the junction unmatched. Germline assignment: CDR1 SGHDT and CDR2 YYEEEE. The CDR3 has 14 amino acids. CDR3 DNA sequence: TGTGCCAGCAGCTTCGGGAGGGGCACCGGGGAGCTGTTTTTT. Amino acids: CASSFGRGTGELFF.

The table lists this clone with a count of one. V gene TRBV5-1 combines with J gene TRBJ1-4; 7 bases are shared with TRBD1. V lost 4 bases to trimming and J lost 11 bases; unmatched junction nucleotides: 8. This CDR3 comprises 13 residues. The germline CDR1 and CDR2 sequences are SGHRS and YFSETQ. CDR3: CASSPRQGSKLFF. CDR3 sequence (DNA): TGCGCCAGCAGCCCCCGACAGGGCTCGAAACTGTTTTTT.

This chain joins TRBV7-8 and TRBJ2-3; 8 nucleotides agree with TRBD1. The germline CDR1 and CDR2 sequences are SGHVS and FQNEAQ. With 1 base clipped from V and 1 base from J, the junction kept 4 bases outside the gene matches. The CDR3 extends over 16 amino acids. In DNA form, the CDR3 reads TGTGCCAGCAGCTTAGAGGCAGGGGGCGGCACAGATACGCAGTATTTT. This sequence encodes CASSLEAGGGTDTQYF.

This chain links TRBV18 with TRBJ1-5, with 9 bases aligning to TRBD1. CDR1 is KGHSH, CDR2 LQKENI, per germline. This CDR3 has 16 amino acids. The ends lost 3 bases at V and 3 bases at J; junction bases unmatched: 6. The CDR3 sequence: CASSPGTGKNNQPQHF. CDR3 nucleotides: TGTGCCAGCTCACCTGGGACAGGGAAAAACAATCAGCCCCAGCATTTT.

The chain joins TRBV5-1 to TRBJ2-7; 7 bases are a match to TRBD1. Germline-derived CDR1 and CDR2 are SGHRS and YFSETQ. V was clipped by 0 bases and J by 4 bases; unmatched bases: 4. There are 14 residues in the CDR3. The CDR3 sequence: CASSLAGTVYEQYF. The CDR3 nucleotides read TGCGCCAGCAGCTTGGCCGGGACAGTATACGAGCAGTACTTC.

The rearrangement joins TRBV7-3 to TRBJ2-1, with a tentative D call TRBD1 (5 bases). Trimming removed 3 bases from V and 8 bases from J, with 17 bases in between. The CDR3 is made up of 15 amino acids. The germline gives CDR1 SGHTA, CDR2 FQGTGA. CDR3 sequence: CASSLGLTATDEQFF. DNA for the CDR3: TGTGCCAGCAGCTTGGGTCTGACAGCAACGGATGAGCAGTTCTTC.

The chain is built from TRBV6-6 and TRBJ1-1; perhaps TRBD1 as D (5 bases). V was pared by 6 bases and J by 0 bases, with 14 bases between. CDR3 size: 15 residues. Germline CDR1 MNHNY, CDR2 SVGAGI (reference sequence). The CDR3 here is CASSAQEGLNTEAFF. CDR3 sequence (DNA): TGTGCCAGCAGCGCTCAGGAGGGGTTGAACACTGAAGCTTTCTTT.

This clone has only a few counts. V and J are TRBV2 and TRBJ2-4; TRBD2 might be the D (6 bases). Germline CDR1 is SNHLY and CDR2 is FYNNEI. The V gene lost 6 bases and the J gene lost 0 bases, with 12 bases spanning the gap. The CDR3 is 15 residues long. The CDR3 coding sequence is TGTGCCAGCAGGGATACTAGCTTAGCCAAAAACATTCAGTACTTC. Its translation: CASRDTSLAKNIQYF.

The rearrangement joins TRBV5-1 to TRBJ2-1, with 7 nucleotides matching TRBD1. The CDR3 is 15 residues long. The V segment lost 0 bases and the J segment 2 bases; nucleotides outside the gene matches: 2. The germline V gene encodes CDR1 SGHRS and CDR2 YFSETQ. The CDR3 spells CASSLGQGAYNEQFF. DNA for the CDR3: TGCGCCAGCAGCTTGGGGCAGGGGGCCTACAATGAGCAGTTCTTC. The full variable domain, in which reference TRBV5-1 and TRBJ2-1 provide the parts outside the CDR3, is KAGVTQTPRYLIKTRGQQVTLSCSPISGHRSVSWYQQTPGQGLQFLFEYFSETQRNKGNFPGRFSGRQFSNSRSEMNVSTLELGDSALYLCASSLGQGAYNEQFFGPGTRLTVL.

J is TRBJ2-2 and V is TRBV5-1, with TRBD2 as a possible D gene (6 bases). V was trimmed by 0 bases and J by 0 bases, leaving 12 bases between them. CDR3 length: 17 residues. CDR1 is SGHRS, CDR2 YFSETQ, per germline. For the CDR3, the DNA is TGCGCCAGCAGCTTGGCCGGGCTAGCGTCGAACACCGGGGAGCTGTTTTTT. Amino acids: CASSLAGLASNTGELFF.

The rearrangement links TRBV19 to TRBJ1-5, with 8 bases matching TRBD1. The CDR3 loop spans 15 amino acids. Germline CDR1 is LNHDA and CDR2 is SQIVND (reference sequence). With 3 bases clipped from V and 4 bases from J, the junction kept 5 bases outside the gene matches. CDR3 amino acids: CASSMDRALNQPQHF. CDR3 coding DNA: TGTGCCAGTAGTATGGACAGGGCCCTAAATCAGCCCCAGCATTTT.